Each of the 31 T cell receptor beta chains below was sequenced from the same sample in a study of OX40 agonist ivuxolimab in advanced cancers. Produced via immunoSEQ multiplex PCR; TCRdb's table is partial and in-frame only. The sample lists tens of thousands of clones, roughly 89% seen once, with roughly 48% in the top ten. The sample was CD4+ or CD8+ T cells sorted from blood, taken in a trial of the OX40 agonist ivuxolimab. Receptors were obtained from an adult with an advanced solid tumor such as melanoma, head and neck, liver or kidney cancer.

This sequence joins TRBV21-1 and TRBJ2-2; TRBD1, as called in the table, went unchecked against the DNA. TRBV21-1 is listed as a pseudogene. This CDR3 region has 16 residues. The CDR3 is CASSSHPDRGPGELFF. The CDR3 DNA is TGTGCCAGCAGCTCCCACCCGGACAGGGGCCCCGGGGAGCTGTTTTTT.

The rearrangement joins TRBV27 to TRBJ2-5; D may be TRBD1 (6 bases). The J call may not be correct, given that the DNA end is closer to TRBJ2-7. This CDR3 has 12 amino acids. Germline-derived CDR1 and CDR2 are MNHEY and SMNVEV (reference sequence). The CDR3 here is CASVQGSGEQYF. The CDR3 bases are TGTGCCAGCGTCCAGGGGTCGGGCGAGCAGTACTTC.

The CDR3 DNA reads TGTGCCTGGAGTGTGGGTCAAAGCGAGACCCAGTACTTC. Residues: CAWSVGQSETQYF. The chain is built from TRBV30 and TRBJ2-5; D unresolved. V lost 0 bases and J lost 5, with 10 bases in between. This CDR3 is built from 13 residues. Looked up from germline, CDR1 is GTSNPN and CDR2 is SVGIG (reference sequence). The full variable domain, its missing parts supplied by reference TRBV30 and TRBJ2-5, is SQTIHQWPATLVQPVGSPLSLECTVEGTSNPNLYWYRQAAGRGLQLLFYSVGIGQISSEVPQNLSASRPQDRQFILSSKKLLLSDSGFYLCAWSVGQSETQYFGPGTRLLVL.

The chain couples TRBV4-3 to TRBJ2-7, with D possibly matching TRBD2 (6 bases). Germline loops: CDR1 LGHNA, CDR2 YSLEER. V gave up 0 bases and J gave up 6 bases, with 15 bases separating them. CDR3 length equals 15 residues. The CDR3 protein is CASSQERGGGTEQYF. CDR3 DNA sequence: TGCGCCAGCAGCCAAGAGAGGGGTGGGGGGACCGAGCAGTACTTC.

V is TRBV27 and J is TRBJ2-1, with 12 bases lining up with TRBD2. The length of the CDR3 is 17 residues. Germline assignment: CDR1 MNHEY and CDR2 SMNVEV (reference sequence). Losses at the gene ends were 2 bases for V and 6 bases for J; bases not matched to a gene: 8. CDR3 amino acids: CASSLIPSGGVFNEQFF. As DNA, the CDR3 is TGTGCCAGCAGTTTAATTCCTAGCGGGGGGGTATTCAATGAGCAGTTCTTC.

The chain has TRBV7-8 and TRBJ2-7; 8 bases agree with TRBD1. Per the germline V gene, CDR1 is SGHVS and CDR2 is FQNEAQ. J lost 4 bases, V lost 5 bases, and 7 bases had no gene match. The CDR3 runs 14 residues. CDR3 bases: TGTGCCAGCAGCACCCAGGGGGCCCCTTACGAGCAGTACTTC. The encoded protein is CASSTQGAPYEQYF.

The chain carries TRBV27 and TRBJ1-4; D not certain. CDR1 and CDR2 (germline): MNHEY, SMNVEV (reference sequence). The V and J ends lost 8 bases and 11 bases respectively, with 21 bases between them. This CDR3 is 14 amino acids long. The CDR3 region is CASSSFNIGGKLFF. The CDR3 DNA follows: TGTGCCAGCTCCTCCTTTAACATCGGAGGGAAACTGTTTTTT.

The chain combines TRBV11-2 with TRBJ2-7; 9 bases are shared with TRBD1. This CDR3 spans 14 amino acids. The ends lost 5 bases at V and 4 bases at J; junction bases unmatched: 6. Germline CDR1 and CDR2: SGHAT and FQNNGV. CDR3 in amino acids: CASSPGTGTYEQYF. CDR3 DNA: TGTGCCAGCAGCCCGGGGACAGGGACTTACGAGCAGTACTTC.

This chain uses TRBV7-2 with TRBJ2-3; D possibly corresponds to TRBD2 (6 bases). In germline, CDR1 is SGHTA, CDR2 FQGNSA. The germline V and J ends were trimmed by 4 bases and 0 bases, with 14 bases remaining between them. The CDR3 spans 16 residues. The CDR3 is CASSSLAVPSTDTQYF. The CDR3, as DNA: TGTGCCAGCAGCTCCTTAGCGGTGCCTAGCACAGATACGCAGTATTTT.

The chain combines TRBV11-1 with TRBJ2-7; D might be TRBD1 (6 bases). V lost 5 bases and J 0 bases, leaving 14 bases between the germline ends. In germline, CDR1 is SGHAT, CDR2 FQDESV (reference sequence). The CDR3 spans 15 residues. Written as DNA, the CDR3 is TGTGCCAGCAGCCTCCGGGACACCTCCTCCTACGAGCAGTACTTC. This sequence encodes CASSLRDTSSYEQYF.

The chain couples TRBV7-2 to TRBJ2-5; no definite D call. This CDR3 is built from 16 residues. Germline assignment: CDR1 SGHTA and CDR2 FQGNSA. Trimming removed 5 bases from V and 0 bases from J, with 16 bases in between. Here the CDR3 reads CASSPPESPYQETQYF. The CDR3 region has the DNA TGTGCCAGCAGCCCCCCGGAAAGCCCGTACCAAGAGACCCAGTACTTC. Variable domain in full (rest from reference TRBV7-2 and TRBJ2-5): GAGVSQSPSNKVTEKGKDVELRCDPISGHTALYWYRQSLGQGLEFLIYFQGNSAPDKSGLPSDRFSAERTGGSVSTLTIQRTQQEDSAVYLCASSPPESPYQETQYFGPGTRLLVL.

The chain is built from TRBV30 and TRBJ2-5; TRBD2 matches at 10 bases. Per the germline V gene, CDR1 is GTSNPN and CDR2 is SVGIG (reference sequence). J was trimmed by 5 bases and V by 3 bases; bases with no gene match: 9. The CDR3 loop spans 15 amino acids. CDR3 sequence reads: CAWSTSGAPGETQYF. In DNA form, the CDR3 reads TGTGCCTGGAGCACTAGCGGGGCCCCAGGGGAGACCCAGTACTTC.

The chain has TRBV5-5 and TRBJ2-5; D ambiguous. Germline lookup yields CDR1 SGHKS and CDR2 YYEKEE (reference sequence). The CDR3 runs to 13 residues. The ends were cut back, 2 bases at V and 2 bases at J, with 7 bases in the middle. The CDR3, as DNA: TGTGCCAGCAGCTTTCCACATCAAGAGACCCAGTACTTC. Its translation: CASSFPHQETQYF.

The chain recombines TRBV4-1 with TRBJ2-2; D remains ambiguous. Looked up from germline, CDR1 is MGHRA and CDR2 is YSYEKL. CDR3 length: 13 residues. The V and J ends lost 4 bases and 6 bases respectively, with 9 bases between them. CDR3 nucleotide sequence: TGCGCCAGCAGCCTTTATGGGGCCGGGGAGCTGTTTTTT. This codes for CASSLYGAGELFF.

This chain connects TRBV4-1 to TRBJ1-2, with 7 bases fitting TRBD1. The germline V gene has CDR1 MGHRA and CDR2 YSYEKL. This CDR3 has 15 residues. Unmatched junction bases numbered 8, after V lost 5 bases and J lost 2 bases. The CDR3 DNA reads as TGCGCCAGCAGCTCCCCCGGGACAGCGAACTATGGCTACACCTTC. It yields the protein CASSSPGTANYGYTF.

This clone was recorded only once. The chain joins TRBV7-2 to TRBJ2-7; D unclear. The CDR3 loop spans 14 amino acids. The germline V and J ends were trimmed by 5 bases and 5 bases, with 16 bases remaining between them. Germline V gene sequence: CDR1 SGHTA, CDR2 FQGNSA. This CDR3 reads CASSPQVIGNEQYF. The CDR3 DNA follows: TGTGCCAGCAGCCCCCAGGTTATAGGGAACGAGCAGTACTTC.

CDR3 nucleotides: TGTGCCAGTAGTCCCGAGGGTTCCGATTCACCCCTCCACTTT. Residues: CASSPEGSDSPLHF. The rearrangement links TRBV19 to TRBJ1-6; D remains ambiguous. CDR1 is LNHDA, CDR2 SQIVND, per germline (reference sequence). This CDR3 is 14 amino acids long. V was cut by 5 bases and J by 8 bases, with 13 bases left in between.

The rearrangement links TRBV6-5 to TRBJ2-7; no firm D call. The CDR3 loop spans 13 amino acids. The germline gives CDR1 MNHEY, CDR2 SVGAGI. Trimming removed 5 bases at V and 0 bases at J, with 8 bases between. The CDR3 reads CASSKVSSYEQYF. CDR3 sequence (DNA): TGTGCCAGCAGTAAGGTCAGCTCCTACGAGCAGTACTTC.

The CDR3 sequence is CASSLGGSGGYQETQYF. CDR3 nucleotides: TGTGCCAGCAGCTTAGGTGGGAGCGGGGGGTACCAAGAGACCCAGTACTTC. V usage is TRBV11-2 and J usage is TRBJ2-5; 9 nucleotides match TRBD2. The CDR3 loop spans 17 amino acids. Trimming cost V 1 base and J 0 bases; bases outside gene matches: 6. Germline CDR1 SGHAT, CDR2 FQNNGV.

DNA for the CDR3: TGCGCCAGCAGCCCCCTGGGGGTGGACACCGGGGAGCTGTTTTTT. Its protein is CASSPLGVDTGELFF. The chain joins TRBV4-3 to TRBJ2-2; D tentatively reads TRBD1 or TRBD2 (5 bases each). This CDR3 has 15 residues. Trimming took off 4 bases at V and 3 bases at J, with 12 bases between the two ends. Germline V lookup: CDR1 LGHNA, CDR2 YSLEER.

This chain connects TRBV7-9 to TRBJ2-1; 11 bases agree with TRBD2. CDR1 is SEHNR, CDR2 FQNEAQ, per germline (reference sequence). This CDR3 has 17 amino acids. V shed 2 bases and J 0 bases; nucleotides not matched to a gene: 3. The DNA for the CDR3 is TGTGCCAGCAGCTTACCGACTAGCGGGGCCTCCTACAATGAGCAGTTCTTC. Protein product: CASSLPTSGASYNEQFF.

CDR3 DNA sequence: TGTGCCAGCAGTCGGGACCTAAATAATGAAAAACTGTTTTTT. Protein sequence: CASSRDLNNEKLFF. V is TRBV28 and J is TRBJ1-4, with D perhaps matching TRBD1 (5 bases). Germline CDR1 MDHEN, CDR2 SYDVKM. This CDR3 region has 14 residues. Trimming cost V 5 bases and J 4 bases, with 11 bases left between them. Filled out from reference TRBV28 and TRBJ1-4, the complete variable domain reads DVKVTQSSRYLVKRTGEKVFLECVQDMDHENMFWYRQDPGLGLRLIYFSYDVKMKEKGDIPEGYSVSREKKERFSLILESASTNQTSMYLCASSRDLNNEKLFFGSGTQLSVL.

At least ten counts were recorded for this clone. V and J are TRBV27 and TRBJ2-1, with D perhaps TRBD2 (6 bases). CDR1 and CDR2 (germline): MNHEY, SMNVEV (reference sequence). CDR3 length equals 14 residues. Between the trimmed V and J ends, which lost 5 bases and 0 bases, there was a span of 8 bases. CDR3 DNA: TGTGCCAGCAGTATTAGCGGCTCCTACAATGAGCAGTTCTTC. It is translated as CASSISGSYNEQFF.

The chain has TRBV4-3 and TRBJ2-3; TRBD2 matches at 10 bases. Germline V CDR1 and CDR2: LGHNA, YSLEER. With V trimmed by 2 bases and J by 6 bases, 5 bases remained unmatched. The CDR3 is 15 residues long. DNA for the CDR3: TGCGCCAGCAGCCAATTAGCGGGGGGCCCGGATACGCAGTATTTT. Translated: CASSQLAGGPDTQYF.

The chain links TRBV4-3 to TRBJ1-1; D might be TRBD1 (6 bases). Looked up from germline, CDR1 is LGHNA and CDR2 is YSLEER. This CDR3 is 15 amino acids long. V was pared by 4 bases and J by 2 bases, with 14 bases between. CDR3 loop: CASSRDTGLNTEAFF. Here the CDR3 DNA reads TGCGCCAGCAGCCGAGACACAGGGCTTAACACTGAAGCTTTCTTT.

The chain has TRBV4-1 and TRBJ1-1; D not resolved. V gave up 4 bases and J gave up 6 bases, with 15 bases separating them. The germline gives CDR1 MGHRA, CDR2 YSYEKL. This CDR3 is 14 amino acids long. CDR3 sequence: CASSPPDPGAEAFF. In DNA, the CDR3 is TGCGCCAGCAGCCCGCCGGACCCCGGTGCTGAAGCTTTCTTT.

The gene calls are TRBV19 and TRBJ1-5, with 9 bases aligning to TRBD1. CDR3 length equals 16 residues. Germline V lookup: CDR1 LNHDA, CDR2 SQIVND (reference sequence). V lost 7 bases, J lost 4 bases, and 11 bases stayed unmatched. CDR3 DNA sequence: TGTGCCAGTATAGAGACAGGGGGTGTTTGGAATCAGCCCCAGCATTTT. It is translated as CASIETGGVWNQPQHF.

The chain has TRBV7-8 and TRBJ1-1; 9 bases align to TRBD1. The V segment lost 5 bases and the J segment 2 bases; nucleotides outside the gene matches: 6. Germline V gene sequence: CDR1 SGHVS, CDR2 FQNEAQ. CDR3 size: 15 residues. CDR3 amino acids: CASSETGGLNTEAFF. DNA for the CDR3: TGTGCCAGCAGCGAGACAGGGGGACTTAACACTGAAGCTTTCTTT.

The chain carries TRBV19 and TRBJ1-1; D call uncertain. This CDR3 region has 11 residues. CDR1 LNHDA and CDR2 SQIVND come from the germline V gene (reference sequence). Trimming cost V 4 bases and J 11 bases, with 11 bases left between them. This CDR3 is CASSNAWEAFF. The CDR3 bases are TGTGCCAGTAGTAACGCATGGGAGGCTTTCTTT.

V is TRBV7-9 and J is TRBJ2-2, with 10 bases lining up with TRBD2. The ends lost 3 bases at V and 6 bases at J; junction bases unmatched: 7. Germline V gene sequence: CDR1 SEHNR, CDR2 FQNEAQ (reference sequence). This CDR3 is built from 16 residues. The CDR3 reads CASSFTSGARSGELFF. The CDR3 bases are TGTGCCAGCAGCTTCACTAGCGGGGCGCGCTCCGGGGAGCTGTTTTTT.

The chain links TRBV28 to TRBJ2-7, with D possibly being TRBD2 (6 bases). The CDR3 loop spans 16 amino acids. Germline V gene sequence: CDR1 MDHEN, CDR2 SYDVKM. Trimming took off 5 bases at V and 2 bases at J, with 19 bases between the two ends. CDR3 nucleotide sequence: TGTGCCAGCAGTCCCAGTGGGGGGTTGAGGGCCTACGAGCAGTACTTC. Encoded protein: CASSPSGGLRAYEQYF.